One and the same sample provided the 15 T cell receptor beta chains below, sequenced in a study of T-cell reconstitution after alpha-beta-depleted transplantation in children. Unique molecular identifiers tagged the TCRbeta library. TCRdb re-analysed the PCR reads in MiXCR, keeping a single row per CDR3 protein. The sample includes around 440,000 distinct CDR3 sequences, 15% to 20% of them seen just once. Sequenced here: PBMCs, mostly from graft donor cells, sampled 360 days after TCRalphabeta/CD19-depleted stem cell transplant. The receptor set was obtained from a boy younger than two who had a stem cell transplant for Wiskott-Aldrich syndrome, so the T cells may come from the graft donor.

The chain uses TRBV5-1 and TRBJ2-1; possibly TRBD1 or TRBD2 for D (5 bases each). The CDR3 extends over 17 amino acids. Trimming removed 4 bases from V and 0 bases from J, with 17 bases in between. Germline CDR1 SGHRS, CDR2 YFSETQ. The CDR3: CASSRNPGPSSYNEQFF. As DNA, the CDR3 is TGCGCCAGCAGCCGAAATCCGGGACCGTCCTCCTACAATGAGCAGTTCTTC.

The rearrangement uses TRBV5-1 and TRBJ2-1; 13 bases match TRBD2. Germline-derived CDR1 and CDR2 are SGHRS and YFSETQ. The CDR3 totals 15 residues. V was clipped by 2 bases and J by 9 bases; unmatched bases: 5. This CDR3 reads CASSLLAGGPVEQFF. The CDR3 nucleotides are TGCGCCAGCAGCTTACTAGCGGGAGGGCCTGTTGAGCAGTTCTTC.

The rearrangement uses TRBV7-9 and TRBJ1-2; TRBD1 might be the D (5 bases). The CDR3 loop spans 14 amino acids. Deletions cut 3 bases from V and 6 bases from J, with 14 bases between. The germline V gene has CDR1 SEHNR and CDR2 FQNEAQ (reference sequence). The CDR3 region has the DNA TGTGCCAGCAGCTTTACAGGCTTAGGGAATGGCTACACCTTC. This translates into CASSFTGLGNGYTF. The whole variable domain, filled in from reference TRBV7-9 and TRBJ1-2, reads DTGVSQNPRHKITKRGQNVTFRCDPISEHNRLYWYRQTLGQGPEFLTYFQNEAQLEKSRLLSDRFSAERPKGSFSTLEIQRTEQGDSAMYLCASSFTGLGNGYTFGSGTRLTVV.

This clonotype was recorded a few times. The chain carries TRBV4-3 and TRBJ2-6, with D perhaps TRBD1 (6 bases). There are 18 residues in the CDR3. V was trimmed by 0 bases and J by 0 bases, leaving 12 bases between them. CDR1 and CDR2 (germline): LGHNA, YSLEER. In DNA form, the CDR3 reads TGCGCCAGCAGCCAAGATGGGACAAGCATCTCTGGGGCCAACGTCCTGACTTTC. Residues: CASSQDGTSISGANVLTF.

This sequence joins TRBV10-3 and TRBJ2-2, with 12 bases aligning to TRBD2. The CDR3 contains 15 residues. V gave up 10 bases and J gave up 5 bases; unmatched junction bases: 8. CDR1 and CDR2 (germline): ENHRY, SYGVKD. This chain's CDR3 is CATKTSGSGTGELFF. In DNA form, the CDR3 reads TGTGCCACAAAGACTAGCGGGAGCGGGACCGGGGAGCTGTTTTTT.

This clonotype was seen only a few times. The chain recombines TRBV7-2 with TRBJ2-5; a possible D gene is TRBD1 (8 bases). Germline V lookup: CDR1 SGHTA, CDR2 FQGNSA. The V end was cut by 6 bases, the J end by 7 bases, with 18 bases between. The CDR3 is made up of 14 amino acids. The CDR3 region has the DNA TGTGCCAGCAGTCTTACAGGGGGGGATGGGACCCAGTACTTC. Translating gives CASSLTGGDGTQYF. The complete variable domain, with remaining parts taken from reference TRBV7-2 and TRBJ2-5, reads GAGVSQSPSNKVTEKGKDVELRCDPISGHTALYWYRQSLGQGLEFLIYFQGNSAPDKSGLPSDRFSAERTGGSVSTLTIQRTQQEDSAVYLCASSLTGGDGTQYFGPGTRLLVL.

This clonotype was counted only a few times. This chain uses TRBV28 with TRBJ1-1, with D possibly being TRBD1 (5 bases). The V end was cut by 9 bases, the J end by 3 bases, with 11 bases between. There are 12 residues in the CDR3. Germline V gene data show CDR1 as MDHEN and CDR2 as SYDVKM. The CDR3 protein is CASSTGYTEAFF. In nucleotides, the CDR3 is TGTGCCAGTTCCACAGGTTACACTGAAGCTTTCTTT.

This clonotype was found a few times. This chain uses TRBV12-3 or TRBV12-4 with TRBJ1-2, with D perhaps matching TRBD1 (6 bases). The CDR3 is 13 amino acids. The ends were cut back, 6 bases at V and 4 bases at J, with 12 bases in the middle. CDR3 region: CASSWTEFYGYTF. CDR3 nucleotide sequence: TGTGCCAGCAGCTGGACAGAGTTCTATGGCTACACCTTC.

CDR3 amino acids: CSAGRGDHTEAFF. In DNA form, the CDR3 reads TGCAGCGCCGGGAGGGGGGACCACACTGAAGCTTTCTTT. The genes are TRBV29-1 and TRBJ1-1, with D maybe TRBD1 (6 bases). Trimming shortened V by 7 bases and J by 3 bases, and 15 bases separated the two germline ends. The CDR3 extends over 13 amino acids. Germline assignment: CDR1 SQVTM and CDR2 ANQGSEA.

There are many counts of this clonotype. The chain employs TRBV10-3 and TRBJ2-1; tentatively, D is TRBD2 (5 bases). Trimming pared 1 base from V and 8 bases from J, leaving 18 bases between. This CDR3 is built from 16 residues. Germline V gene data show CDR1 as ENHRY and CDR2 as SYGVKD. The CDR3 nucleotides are TGTGCCATCAGTGAGTTTGAGGGATTCCTCGTGGATGAGCAGTTCTTC. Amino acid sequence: CAISEFEGFLVDEQFF.

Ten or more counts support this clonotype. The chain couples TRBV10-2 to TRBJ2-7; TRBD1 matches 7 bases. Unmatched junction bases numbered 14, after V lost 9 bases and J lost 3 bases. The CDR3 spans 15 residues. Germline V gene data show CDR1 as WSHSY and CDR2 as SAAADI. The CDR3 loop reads CASSTRGLSLYEQYF. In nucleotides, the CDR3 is TGCGCCAGTTCAACAAGGGGGCTTAGTCTCTACGAGCAGTACTTC.

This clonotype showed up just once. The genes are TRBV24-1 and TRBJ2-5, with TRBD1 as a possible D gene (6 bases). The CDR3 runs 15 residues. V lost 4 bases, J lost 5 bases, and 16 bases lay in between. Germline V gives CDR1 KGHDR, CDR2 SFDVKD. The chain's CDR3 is CATSEPRPQGETQYF. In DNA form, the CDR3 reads TGTGCCACCAGTGAGCCCCGTCCACAGGGTGAGACCCAGTACTTC.

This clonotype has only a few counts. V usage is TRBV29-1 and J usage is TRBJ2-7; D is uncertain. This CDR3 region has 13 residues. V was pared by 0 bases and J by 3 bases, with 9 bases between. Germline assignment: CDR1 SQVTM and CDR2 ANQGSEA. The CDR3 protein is CSVEDFKRYEQYF. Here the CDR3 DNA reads TGCAGCGTTGAAGATTTTAAGCGCTACGAGCAGTACTTC.

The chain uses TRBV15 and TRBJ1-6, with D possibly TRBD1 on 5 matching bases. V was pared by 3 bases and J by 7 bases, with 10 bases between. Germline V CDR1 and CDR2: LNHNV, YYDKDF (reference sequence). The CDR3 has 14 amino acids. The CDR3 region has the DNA TGTGCCACCAGCAGTCGGGGGGGGAATTCACCCCTCCACTTT. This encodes CATSSRGGNSPLHF.

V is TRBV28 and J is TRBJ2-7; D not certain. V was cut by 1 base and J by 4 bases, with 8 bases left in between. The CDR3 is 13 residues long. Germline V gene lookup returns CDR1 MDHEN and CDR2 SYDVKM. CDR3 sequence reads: CASSLYSRYEQYF. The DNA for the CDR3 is TGTGCCAGCAGTTTATACAGTAGGTACGAGCAGTACTTC.